Described below is a single TCR beta chain sequence and its context. This specimen belongs to a study of blood T cell repertoires in COVID-19. Study context: Material from acute and convalescent COVID-19 was sourced from the United States, Italy and Spain.

V was trimmed by 7 bases and J by 7 bases, leaving 18 bases between them. The V gene's germline CDR1 is SGHRS and CDR2 YFSETQ. This CDR3 is built from 14 residues. As originally analysed: Amplification of reference gene primers was used by the study to estimate nucleated cell counts. Libraries were prepared by immunoSEQ multiplex PCR; TCRdb keeps only in-frame clonotypes and omits some of them. That table furnishes V, J and clone size, whereas the DNA furnished D and trimming. The sample has about 200,000 clones, about 88% seen once. The source material was peripheral blood. The receptor comes from a woman aged 45-65 years with COVID-19, enrolled during active disease. V and J are TRBV5-1 and TRBJ2-1; no firm D call. CDR3 sequence (DNA): TGCGCCAGCGCCAAGGCAGCTAGTTTTAATGAGCAGTTCTTC. This gives the protein CASAKAASFNEQFF. Looking up the rest from reference TRBV5-1 and TRBJ2-1 gives the full variable domain: KAGVTQTPRYLIKTRGQQVTLSCSPISGHRSVSWYQQTPGQGLQFLFEYFSETQRNKGNFPGRFSGRQFSNSRSEMNVSTLELGDSALYLCASAKAASFNEQFFGPGTRLTVL.